The T cell receptor beta chain under discussion was sequenced for a study of a mutant IDH1 vaccine in newly diagnosed glioma. On the study more broadly: Patients, over weeks 1, 3, 5, 7, 11, 15, 19 and 23, received a total of eight vaccinations. The initiation of vaccination occurred 4-6 weeks after radiotherapy alone, or with temozolomide cycles.

General observations from the study: Pseudoprogression looked unconnected to shifts in top peripheral T cell clonotypes.

Germline CDR1 and CDR2: MNHNY and SVGAGI (reference sequence). The CDR3 is made up of 16 amino acids. Trimming removed 1 base from V and 0 bases from J, with 11 bases in between. Details on this clone: Its antigen is still unknown.

Sequencing was performed with immunoSEQ multiplex PCR; in TCRdb, only in-frame clones are kept and a portion is missing. The sample has 40,000 or so clones; around 84% are singletons. The time point is: week 11, during vaccination. Every single dose of the vaccine, 300 ug of mutant IDH1 20-mer peptide, came with topical imiquimod. This TCR derives from a man aged 35 to 55 with glioma. V usage is TRBV6-6 and J usage is TRBJ2-3; D gene unclear. Sequenced here: PBMCs, sampled from a glioma patient whose treatment included an IDH1 peptide vaccine. For the CDR3, the DNA is TGTGCCAGCAGTTACTTAGCCCTATTTAGCACAGATACGCAGTATTTT. Its translation is CASSYLALFSTDTQYF.